This TCR beta chain is from a study of somatic mutations in cytotoxic T cells in rheumatoid arthritis. Study summary: Patients had approximately 33 ml EDTA blood drawn right after diagnosis, before any treatment. General study points: Among rheumatoid arthritis patients and age-matched healthy controls, CD8+ T-cell clonality was not significantly different.

With regard to this clone: Antigen unknown.

Using immunoSEQ multiplex PCR, the repertoire was profiled, and TCRdb retains in-frame clones only, with some absent. The sample includes about 18,000 clones, 82% seen only once; the top ten take under 25%. Positive magnetic bead selection, which isolated the CD4+ and CD8+ cells, was followed by a flow cytometry check of purity. The sample taken for sequencing was CD8+ T cells sorted from blood. The source is an adult with rheumatoid arthritis.

In DNA form, the CDR3 reads TGTGCCAGCAGTGAAGACCCCTCTGGAAACACCATATATTTT. This encodes CASSEDPSGNTIYF. V usage is TRBV25-1 and J usage is TRBJ1-3; D not resolved. The V and J ends lost 2 bases and 0 bases respectively, with 5 bases between them. CDR1 is MGHDK and CDR2 is SYGVNS in the germline V gene. The length of the CDR3 is 14 residues.